This TCR beta chain appears in the sequencing data of a study of CD8 T cells in Susac syndrome. Study results and limitations: TCR sequencing and HLA analysis covered a relatively small number of individuals.

For this clonotype: No antigen is known for it.

Random hexamers were used to reverse transcribe the RNA input (about 0.5 to 1 ug). TCRdb independently ran MiXCR on the immunoSEQ multiplex PCR reads; one entry per CDR3 protein. The sample records 150,000 to 200,000 distinct CDR3 sequences, about 93% being singletons. V lost 6 bases and J 1 base, leaving 13 bases between the germline ends. The CDR3 totals 16 residues. Germline CDR1 is MNHNS and CDR2 is SASEGT. This clonotype was sampled from a human donor in good health. Input material: CD4+ T cells from PBMCs. The chain carries TRBV6-1 and TRBJ2-6; possibly TRBD2 for D (5 bases). The CDR3, as DNA: TGTGCCAGCAGACTAGAGCGGAATTCTGGGGCCAACGTCCTGACTTTC. Amino acid sequence: CASRLERNSGANVLTF.